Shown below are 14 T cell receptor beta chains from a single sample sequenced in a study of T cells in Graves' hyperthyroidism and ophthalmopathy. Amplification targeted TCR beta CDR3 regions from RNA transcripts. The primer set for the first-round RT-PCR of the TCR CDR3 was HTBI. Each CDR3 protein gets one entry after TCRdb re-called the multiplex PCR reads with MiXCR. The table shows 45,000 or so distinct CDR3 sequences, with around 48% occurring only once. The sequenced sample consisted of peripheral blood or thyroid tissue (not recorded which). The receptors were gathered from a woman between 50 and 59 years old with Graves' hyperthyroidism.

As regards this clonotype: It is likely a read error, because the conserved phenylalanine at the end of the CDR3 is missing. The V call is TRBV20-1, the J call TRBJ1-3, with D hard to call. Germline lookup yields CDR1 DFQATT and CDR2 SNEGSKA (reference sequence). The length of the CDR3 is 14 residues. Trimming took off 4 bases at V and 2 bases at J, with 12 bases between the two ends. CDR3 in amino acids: CSAILPVPGNTIYL. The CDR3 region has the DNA TGCAGTGCTATTTTACCGGTCCCTGGAAACACCATATATCTT.

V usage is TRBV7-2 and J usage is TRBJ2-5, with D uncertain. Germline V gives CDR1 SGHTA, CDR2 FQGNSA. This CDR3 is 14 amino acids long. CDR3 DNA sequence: TGTGCGCTGGATCTCCAAGGTGGACAAGAGACCCAGTACTTC. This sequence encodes CALDLQGGQETQYF.

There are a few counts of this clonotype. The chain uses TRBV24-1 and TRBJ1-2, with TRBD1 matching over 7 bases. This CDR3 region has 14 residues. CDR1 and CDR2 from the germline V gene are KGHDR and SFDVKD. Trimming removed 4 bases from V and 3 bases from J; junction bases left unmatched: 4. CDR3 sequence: CATSDPTGDYGYTF. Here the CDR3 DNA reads TGTGCCACCAGTGACCCCACAGGGGACTATGGCTACACCTTC.

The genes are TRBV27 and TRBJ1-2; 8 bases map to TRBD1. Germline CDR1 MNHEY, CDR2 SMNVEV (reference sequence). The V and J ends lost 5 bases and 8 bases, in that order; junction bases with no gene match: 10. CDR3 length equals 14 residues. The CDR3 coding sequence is TGTGCCAGCAGTATCGGACAGGGCTCGGAAGGCTACACCTTC. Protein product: CASSIGQGSEGYTF.

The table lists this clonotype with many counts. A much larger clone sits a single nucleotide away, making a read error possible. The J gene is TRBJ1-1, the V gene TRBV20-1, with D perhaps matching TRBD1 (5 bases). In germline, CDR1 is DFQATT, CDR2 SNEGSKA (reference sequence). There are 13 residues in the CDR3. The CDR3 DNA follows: TGCAGTGCTAGACAGGGATTGAACACTAAAGCTTTCTTT. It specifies CSARQGLNTKAFF.

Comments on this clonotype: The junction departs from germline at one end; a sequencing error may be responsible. This CDR3 reads CASSEGDRVYGQYF. The CDR3 DNA reads TGTGCCAGCAGTGAGGGGGACAGGGTCTACGGGCAGTACTTC. The chain carries TRBV9 and TRBJ2-7; 9 nucleotides match TRBD1. This CDR3 is 14 amino acids long. CDR1 is SGDLS and CDR2 is YYNGEE in the germline V gene.

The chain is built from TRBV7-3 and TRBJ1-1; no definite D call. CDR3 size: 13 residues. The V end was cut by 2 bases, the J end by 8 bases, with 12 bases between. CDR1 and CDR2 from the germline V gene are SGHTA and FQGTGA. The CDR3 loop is CASSLAGRPEAFF. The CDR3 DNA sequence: TGTGCCAGCAGCTTAGCGGGTAGGCCGGAAGCTTTCTTT.

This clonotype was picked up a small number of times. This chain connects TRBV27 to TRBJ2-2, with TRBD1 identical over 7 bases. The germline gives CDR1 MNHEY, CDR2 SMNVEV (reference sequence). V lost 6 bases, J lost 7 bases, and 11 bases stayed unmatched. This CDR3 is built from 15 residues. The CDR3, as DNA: TGTGCCAGCAGGTGGACAGGACGGGGTGGCGGGGAGCTGTTTTTT. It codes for CASRWTGRGGGELFF.

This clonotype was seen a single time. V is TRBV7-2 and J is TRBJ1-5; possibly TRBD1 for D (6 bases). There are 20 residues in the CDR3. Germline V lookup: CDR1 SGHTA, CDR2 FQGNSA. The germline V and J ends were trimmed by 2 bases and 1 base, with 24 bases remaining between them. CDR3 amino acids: CASSLLGVQGGGRSNQPQHF. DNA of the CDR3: TGTGCCAGCAGCTTATTGGGTGTACAGGGCGGCGGCAGGAGCAATCAGCCCCAGCATTTT. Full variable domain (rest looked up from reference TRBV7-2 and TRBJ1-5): GAGVSQSPSNKVTEKGKDVELRCDPISGHTALYWYRQSLGQGLEFLIYFQGNSAPDKSGLPSDRFSAERTGGSVSTLTIQRTQQEDSAVYLCASSLLGVQGGGRSNQPQHFGDGTRLSIL.

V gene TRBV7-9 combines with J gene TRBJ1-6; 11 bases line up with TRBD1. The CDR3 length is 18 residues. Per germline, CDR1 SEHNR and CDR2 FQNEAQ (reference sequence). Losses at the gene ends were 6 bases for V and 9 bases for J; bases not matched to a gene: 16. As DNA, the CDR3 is TGTGCCAGCAGAACCCCCTACTCCGGGACAGGGGGTATTTCACCCCTCCACTTT. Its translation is CASRTPYSGTGGISPLHF.

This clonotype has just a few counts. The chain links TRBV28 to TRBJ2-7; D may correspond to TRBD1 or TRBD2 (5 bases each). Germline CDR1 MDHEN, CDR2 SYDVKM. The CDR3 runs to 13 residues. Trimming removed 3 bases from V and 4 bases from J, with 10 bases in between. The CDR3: CASSFGAKYEQYF. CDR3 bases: TGTGCCAGCAGTTTCGGGGCGAAGTACGAGCAGTACTTC. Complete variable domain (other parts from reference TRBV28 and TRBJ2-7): DVKVTQSSRYLVKRTGEKVFLECVQDMDHENMFWYRQDPGLGLRLIYFSYDVKMKEKGDIPEGYSVSREKKERFSLILESASTNQTSMYLCASSFGAKYEQYFGPGTRLTVT.

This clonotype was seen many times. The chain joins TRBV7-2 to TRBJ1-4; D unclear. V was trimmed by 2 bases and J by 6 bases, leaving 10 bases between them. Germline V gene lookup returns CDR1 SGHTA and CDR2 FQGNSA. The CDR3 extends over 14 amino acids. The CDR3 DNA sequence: TGTGCCAGCAGCTTATTAATCGGGGATGAAAAACTGTTTTTT. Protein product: CASSLLIGDEKLFF.

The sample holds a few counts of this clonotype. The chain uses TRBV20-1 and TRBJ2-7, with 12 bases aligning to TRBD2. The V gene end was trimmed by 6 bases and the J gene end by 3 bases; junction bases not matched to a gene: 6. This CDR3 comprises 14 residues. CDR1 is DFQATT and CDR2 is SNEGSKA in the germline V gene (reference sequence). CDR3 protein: CSAPGLAGIYEQYF. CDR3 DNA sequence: TGCAGTGCACCAGGACTAGCGGGAATCTACGAGCAGTACTTC.

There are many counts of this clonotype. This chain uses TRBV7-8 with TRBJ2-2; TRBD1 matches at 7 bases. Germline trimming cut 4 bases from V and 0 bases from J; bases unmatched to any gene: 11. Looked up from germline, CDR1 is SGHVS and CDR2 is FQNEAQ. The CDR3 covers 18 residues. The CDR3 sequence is CASSSRQGGRANTGELFF. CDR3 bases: TGTGCCAGCAGCTCGAGACAGGGTGGCAGAGCGAACACCGGGGAGCTGTTTTTT.